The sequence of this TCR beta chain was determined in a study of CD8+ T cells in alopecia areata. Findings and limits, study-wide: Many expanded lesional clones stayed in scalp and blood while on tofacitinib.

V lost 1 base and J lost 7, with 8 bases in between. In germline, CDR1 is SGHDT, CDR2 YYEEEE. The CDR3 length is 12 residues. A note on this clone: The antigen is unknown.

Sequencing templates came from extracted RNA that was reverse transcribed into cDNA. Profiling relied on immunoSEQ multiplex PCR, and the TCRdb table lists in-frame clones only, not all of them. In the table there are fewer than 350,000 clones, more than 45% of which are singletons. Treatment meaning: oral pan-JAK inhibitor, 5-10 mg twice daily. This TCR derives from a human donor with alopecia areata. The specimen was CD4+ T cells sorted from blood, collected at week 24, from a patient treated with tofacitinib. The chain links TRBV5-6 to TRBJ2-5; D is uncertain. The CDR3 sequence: CASSLKVGTQYF. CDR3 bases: TGTGCCAGCAGCTTGAAGGTGGGGACCCAGTACTTC.